This TCR beta chain originates from a study of cytomegalovirus exposure and HLA in healthy donors. General study findings and limits: A later analysis linked a missense variant in DCLRE1C to the trimming of TCR beta V and J genes. Cytomegalovirus-associated status was assigned to approximately 160 TCR beta chains.

Germline-derived CDR1 and CDR2 are MNHNS and SASEGT. The CDR3 has 15 residues. V dropped 7 bases and J dropped 4 bases, with 17 bases sitting between them. All the people who gave samples were healthy bone marrow donors. PCR was performed using 60 Vbeta and 13 Jbeta primers. Authors' data handling: The count from a later analysis was about 80 million unique TCR beta chains, 9.5 million to 13 million of them shared. The method was immunoSEQ multiplex PCR; TCRdb's version includes in-frame clones alone and lacks a portion of them. V and J calls and clone size are given by that table; D and trimming were obtained from the DNA. The sample contains 150,000 or so clones, just under 80% of which appear only once. Note on this clone: Its antigen is not identified.

The sequence came from a woman aged 50 to 60 in good health and CMV-seropositive. The specimen sequenced was PBMCs. The genes are TRBV6-1 and TRBJ1-5; the D gene is possibly TRBD1 (6 bases). CDR3 nucleotides: TGTGCCAGCACCAGAACAGGGCTACCAAATCAGCCCCAGCATTTT. It is translated as CASTRTGLPNQPQHF.